A selection of T cell receptor beta chains follows, all from one sample in a study of cytomegalovirus exposure and HLA in healthy donors. The data were produced by immunoSEQ multiplex PCR, yet TCRdb's version contains in-frame clones alone and is incomplete. The sample lists around 180,000 clones, 75% to 90% occurring once. The sequencing input was PBMCs. The source is a man younger than 35 in good health and CMV-seropositive. The conserved cysteine and the conserved F or W are not part of the CDR3 here. Each record gives: J gene, clone size, V gene, CDR3 protein. Size is omitted from some rows. Given values are once, few, many or a class for expanded clones.

j_gene: NA; abundance: NA; v_gene: TRBV28; CDR3aa: ASCDRSDQPQY
j_gene: TRBJ1-1; abundance: NA; v_gene: TRBV27; CDR3aa: ASSLSPGQVGHTEAF
j_gene: TRBJ1-5; abundance: NA; v_gene: TRBV28; CDR3aa: ASRTYRGLYQPQH
j_gene: TRBJ2-7; abundance: NA; v_gene: TRBV18; CDR3aa: ASSGGLGGYEQY
j_gene: TRBJ2-6; abundance: NA; v_gene: TRBV28; CDR3aa: ASSGDRSSSGANVLT
j_gene: TRBJ2-7; abundance: once; v_gene: TRBV9; CDR3aa: ASSTQGSPQQY
j_gene: TRBJ2-5; abundance: NA; v_gene: TRBV4-2; CDR3aa: ASSREAGQETQY
j_gene: TRBJ2-5; abundance: NA; v_gene: TRBV29-1; CDR3aa: SVDRGAAQETQY
j_gene: TRBJ2-1; abundance: NA; v_gene: TRBV7-6; CDR3aa: ASSLGAGVYNEQF
j_gene: TRBJ2-1; abundance: NA; v_gene: TRBV6-4; CDR3aa: ASSAQREGGEQF
j_gene: TRBJ2-1; abundance: once; v_gene: TRBV2; CDR3aa: ASVRTSGTYNEQF
j_gene: TRBJ2-1; abundance: NA; v_gene: TRBV28; CDR3aa: ASSSLGSGANNEQF
j_gene: TRBJ2-1; abundance: NA; v_gene: TRBV7-8; CDR3aa: ASSPRDYNEQF
j_gene: TRBJ1-5; abundance: NA; v_gene: TRBV6-6; CDR3aa: ASSQQGAFQPQH
j_gene: TRBJ2-3; abundance: NA; v_gene: TRBV5-1; CDR3aa: ASSLRGTLTDTQY
j_gene: TRBJ2-1; abundance: NA; v_gene: TRBV7-6; CDR3aa: ASSLAGGSGNYNEQF
j_gene: TRBJ2-4; abundance: few; v_gene: TRBV7-2; CDR3aa: ASSPRLLSIGSKNIQY
j_gene: TRBJ2-7; abundance: NA; v_gene: TRBV5-1; CDR3aa: ASTGGATYEQY
j_gene: TRBJ2-1; abundance: NA; v_gene: TRBV30; CDR3aa: AWSVGLVNEQF
j_gene: TRBJ2-4; abundance: NA; v_gene: TRBV7-9; CDR3aa: ASGQQGYIQY
j_gene: TRBJ2-7; abundance: NA; v_gene: TRBV5-1; CDR3aa: ASSEITGQGGEQY